These T cell receptor beta chains were read from a single sample in a study of response to subunit inactivated influenza vaccine. TCRdb reprocessed the RT-PCR reads with MiXCR, giving one entry per CDR3 protein. Of under 950,000 distinct CDR3 sequences in the sample, over 20% were seen once. Sequenced here: PBMCs from blood, sampled 5 days after vaccination. The receptors here all came from a man in his fifties who received an inactivated influenza vaccine. Each CDR3 is given with its conserved first and last residue. Each record gives: V gene, D gene, J gene, clone size, CDR3 DNA, CDR3 protein. A D gene is named only where the DNA matches it firmly. Clone size is shown for a subset of rows, as once, few, many or a class of expanded clone.

TRBV20-1,NA,TRBJ2-2,NA,TGCAGTGCTAGAGGAGAGGCAGGGGGGGCCAACACCGGGGAGCTGTTTTTT,CSARGEAGGANTGELFF
TRBV12-3/TRBV12-4,NA,TRBJ1-2,many,TGTGCCAGCAGTTTAAGGCAGTCCTATGGCTACACCTTC,CASSLRQSYGYTF
TRBV12-3/TRBV12-4,TRBD2,TRBJ2-1,NA,TGTGCCAGCAGTTTATCCTCCGGGACTATTTACAATGAGCAGTTCTTC,CASSLSSGTIYNEQFF
TRBV12-3/TRBV12-4,TRBD1,TRBJ1-3,few,TGTGCCAGCAGTCGGACAGGGCTCTCTGGAAACACCATATATTTT,CASSRTGLSGNTIYF
TRBV30,TRBD2,TRBJ2-2,NA,TGTGCCTGGATGGTGCGGGGGGGCAACGGGGAGCTGTTTTTT,CAWMVRGGNGELFF
TRBV5-6,NA,TRBJ2-4,NA,TGTGCCAGCAGCTTGAACCGAAACATTCAGTACTTC,CASSLNRNIQYF
TRBV20-1,NA,TRBJ1-1,NA,TGCAGTGCTAGAGAGGGGCAGACCCGAGGTTTCTTT,CSAREGQTRGFF
TRBV7-2,NA,TRBJ2-7,NA,TGTGCCAGCAGCGTCGCCGGGACCAACTACGAGCAGTACTTC,CASSVAGTNYEQYF
TRBV20-1,TRBD2,TRBJ2-7,few,TGCAGTGCCACTGGGACTAGCGGGAACTACGAGCAGTACTTC,CSATGTSGNYEQYF
TRBV4-2,NA,TRBJ2-1,NA,TGTGCCAGCAGCCAAGATCTGGCAGGGAACTCGTACAATGAGCAGTTCTTC,CASSQDLAGNSYNEQFF
TRBV20-1,NA,TRBJ1-2,few,TGCAGTGCTCACTTTGGGCTCAACTATGGCTACACCTTC,CSAHFGLNYGYTF
TRBV5-1,NA,TRBJ2-7,NA,TGCGCCAGCAGCTTGGCCGCCGGGGCCCACGAGCAGTACTTC,CASSLAAGAHEQYF
TRBV6-1,NA,TRBJ1-1,few,TGTGCCAGCATCCAAACTCCCGGGGGGCCTGAAGCTTTCTTT,CASIQTPGGPEAFF
TRBV7-9,TRBD2,TRBJ2-5,few,TGTGCCAGCAGCTTAACTGGGACTAGCCAAGAGACCCAGTACTTC,CASSLTGTSQETQYF
TRBV24-1,NA,TRBJ2-3,NA,TGTGCCACCAGTGATATTAAAGATACGCAGTATTTT,CATSDIKDTQYF
TRBV6-6,NA,TRBJ2-1,NA,TGTGCCAGCAGTCTAGGGCAGCGGCGGTTCTTC,CASSLGQRRFF
TRBV2,NA,TRBJ1-5,NA,TGTGCCAGCAGGGCTGGGGGCCCCAGCAATCAGCCCCAGCATTTT,CASRAGGPSNQPQHF
TRBV28,TRBD1,TRBJ2-7,NA,TGTGCCAGCACCCCGCCGGGACAGGGGTACTACGAGCAGTACTTC,CASTPPGQGYYEQYF
TRBV24-1,TRBD1,TRBJ2-1,few,TGTGCCACCAGTGATCGACAGGGGGCGGCCGCCAATGAGCAGTTCTTC,CATSDRQGAAANEQFF
TRBV12-3/TRBV12-4,NA,TRBJ1-5,few,TGTGCCAGCAGTCCGGACCATGGATGGCAGCCCCAGCATTTT,CASSPDHGWQPQHF
TRBV5-1,NA,TRBJ2-3,few,TGCGCCAGCAGCTCCCGCGCGGGCTCAGATACGCAGTATTTT,CASSSRAGSDTQYF
TRBV20-1,NA,TRBJ1-4,few,TGCAGTGCTACCCGGACAGCGAATGAAAAACTGTTTTTT,CSATRTANEKLFF
TRBV27,NA,TRBJ2-2,few,TGTGCCAGCAGGCCCCGGTTAGCGGCGAACACCGGGGAGCTGTTTTTT,CASRPRLAANTGELFF
TRBV11-2,NA,TRBJ2-7,many,TGTGCCAGCAGCTTAGTAGCGAAACGATTGTACGAGCAGTACTTC,CASSLVAKRLYEQYF
TRBV6-2/TRBV6-3,TRBD1,TRBJ1-5,few,TGTGCCAGCAGTTCATCACAGGGGGCTGGTCAGCCCCAGCATTTT,CASSSSQGAGQPQHF
TRBV6-5,NA,TRBJ1-6,few,TGTGCCAGCAGTTACGGGGTCTCGGATAATTCACCCCTCCACTTT,CASSYGVSDNSPLHF
TRBV28,TRBD2,TRBJ2-2,few,TGTGCCAGCAGGCTAGCGGGAGGAATGTCGCCCGGGGAGCTGTTTTTT,CASRLAGGMSPGELFF
TRBV12-3/TRBV12-4,NA,TRBJ2-5,few,TGTGCCAGCAGTTTAGCGACAAGGGCCCTTGGGGAGACCCAGTACTTC,CASSLATRALGETQYF
TRBV4-1,NA,TRBJ1-1,few,TGCGCCAGCAGCCAAACAAGGGGGGACCGCATGAACACTGAAGCTTTCTTT,CASSQTRGDRMNTEAFF
TRBV4-1,TRBD2,TRBJ2-3,NA,TGCGCCAGCAGCTTTTACGGACTAGCGGGAGTGGTAGATACGCAGTATTTT,CASSFYGLAGVVDTQYF
TRBV29-1,NA,TRBJ1-1,many,TGCAGCGTCAGCACAGGGACGAACACTGAAGCTTTCTTT,CSVSTGTNTEAFF
TRBV12-3/TRBV12-4,TRBD2,TRBJ2-1,few,TGTGCCAGCATACCCGGGACTAGGAATGAGCAGTTCTTC,CASIPGTRNEQFF
TRBV7-9,NA,TRBJ2-1,few,TGTGCCAGCAGCCCGGGAAATACCTACAATGAGCAGTTCTTC,CASSPGNTYNEQFF
TRBV20-1,NA,TRBJ2-7,NA,TGCAGTGCTATGGGGAGTCGGTCCTACGAGCAGTACTTC,CSAMGSRSYEQYF
TRBV29-1,TRBD1,TRBJ2-3,NA,TGCAGCGTCGGACAGGCGAGGGGCACAGATACGCAGTATTTT,CSVGQARGTDTQYF
TRBV28,NA,TRBJ2-4,few,TGTGCCAGCAGTTTTGGCCCTCACATTCAGTACTTC,CASSFGPHIQYF